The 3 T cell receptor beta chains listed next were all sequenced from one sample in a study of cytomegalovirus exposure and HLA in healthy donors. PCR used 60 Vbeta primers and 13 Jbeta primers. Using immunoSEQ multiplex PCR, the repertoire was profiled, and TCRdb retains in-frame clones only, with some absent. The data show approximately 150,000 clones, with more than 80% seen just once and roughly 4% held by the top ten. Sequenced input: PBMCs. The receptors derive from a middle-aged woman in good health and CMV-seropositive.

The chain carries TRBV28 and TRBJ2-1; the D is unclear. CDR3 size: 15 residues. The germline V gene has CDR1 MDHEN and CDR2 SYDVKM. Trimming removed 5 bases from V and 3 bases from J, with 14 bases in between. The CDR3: CASSRDNTYYNEQFF. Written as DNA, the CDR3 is TGTGCCAGCAGTAGAGACAACACCTACTACAATGAGCAGTTCTTC.

The DNA for the CDR3 is TGCGCCAGCAGCTTGGGACAGGGGTCGGGACAGCCCCAGCATTTT. Amino acid sequence: CASSLGQGSGQPQHF. The gene calls are TRBV5-1 and TRBJ1-5, with 8 bases identical to TRBD1. Germline V gene lookup returns CDR1 SGHRS and CDR2 YFSETQ. The CDR3 has 15 residues. Trimming cost V 0 bases and J 7 bases; bases outside gene matches: 6.

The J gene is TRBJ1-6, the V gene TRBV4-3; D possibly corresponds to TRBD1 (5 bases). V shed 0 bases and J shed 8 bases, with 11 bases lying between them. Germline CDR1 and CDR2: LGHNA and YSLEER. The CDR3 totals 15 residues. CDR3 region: CASSQEGQGHSPLHF. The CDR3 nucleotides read TGCGCCAGCAGCCAAGAAGGGCAGGGTCATTCACCCCTCCACTTT.